This T cell receptor beta chain stems from a study of STAT5B mutations in CD4+ large granular lymphocyte leukemia. Overall study context: Among healthy controls, a particular HLA allele went with more CDR3 'QG' motifs.

Study results and caveats: Main leukemic clonotypes were patient-specific, but around 25% appeared at low frequency elsewhere. Compared with healthy controls (2/35), patient top clones favored TRBV06 (8/27).

About this clone itself: Its specificity is not known.

Trimming took 2 bases from V and 0 from J; bases not matched to a gene: 6. CDR3 size: 16 residues. From germline, CDR1 is MGHRA and CDR2 YSYEKL. Measured with immunoSEQ multiplex PCR; TCRdb has only the in-frame clones, and not every one. The table has approximately 24,000 clones, 78% seen once. The sequenced material came from CD4+ T cells from blood buffy coats. The clonotype originates from a human donor in good health. This chain joins TRBV4-1 and TRBJ1-2, with 7 bases identical to TRBD1. The CDR3 bases are TGCGCCAGCAGCCAATTACCCGGGACAGCTAACTATGGCTACACCTTC. Amino acids: CASSQLPGTANYGYTF.